This T cell receptor beta chain originates from a study of monozygotic twins with inflammatory bowel disease. General study results and limits: Limited statistical power may explain no repertoire similarity difference between concordant and discordant twins. Repertoires of patients may have been made more variable by differing immunosuppressive treatments.

CDR3 length equals 14 residues. Germline V gene lookup returns CDR1 LGHDT and CDR2 YNNKEL (reference sequence). One entry per CDR3 protein, without DNA, is what TCRdb gives after re-calling the 5' RACE reads. This sample's table has around 380,000 distinct CDR3 sequences. Details on this clonotype: What it binds is not known.

The authors drew more than 2 ml of blood from each donor. T cells were not sorted, and total RNA was isolated straight from whole blood. The receptor's source is a human donor with ulcerative colitis or Crohn's disease, or a healthy co-twin of an affected twin (not recorded which). The gene calls are TRBV3-1 and TRBJ1-2; TCRdb reports TRBD1, a call that lacks DNA to check it against. Sequencing was performed on blood. CDR3 loop: CASSRTGNPYGYTF.